These T cell receptor beta chains were read from a single sample in a study of T cells after yellow fever vaccination. MiXCR, applied by TCRdb to the 5' RACE reads, yields one record per CDR3 protein. Of hundreds of thousands of distinct CDR3 sequences listed, 11% are singletons. Sequenced material: PBMCs, taken on the day of the first yellow fever vaccination. The receptors stem from a man between 18 and 35 years old who received the YFV17D yellow fever vaccine. Both conserved end residues are part of each CDR3. A D gene is named only where the DNA matches it firmly. Clone sizes are given selectively: once, few, many, or a class where the clone is expanded.

TRBV5-4	TRBJ2-1	few	TRBD2	TGTGCCAGCAGCTTTGGGGGGGGCAATGAGCAGTTCTTC	CASSFGGGNEQFF
TRBV6-5	TRBJ2-7	.	.	TGTGCCAGCAGTTACTCATTAGGAGCGGGCTACGAGCAGTACTTC	CASSYSLGAGYEQYF
TRBV27	TRBJ1-6	.	.	TGTGCCAGCCGGGAGAGCTCCTATAATTCACCCCTCCACTTT	CASRESSYNSPLHF
TRBV20-1	TRBJ2-7	.	.	TGCAGTGCTAGAGAAGGGGCGCGTTCCTACGAGCAGTACTTC	CSAREGARSYEQYF
TRBV7-9	TRBJ2-2	few	.	TGTGCCAGCAGCTTAGACTGGGCTGCCGGGGAGCTGTTTTTT	CASSLDWAAGELFF
TRBV6-2/TRBV6-3	TRBJ2-2	.	.	TGTGCCAGCAGTTACGTGGCCCGCAGAGGGGAGCTGTTTTTT	CASSYVARRGELFF
TRBV5-1	TRBJ2-3	few	.	TGCGCCAGCAGCACGGGGGGCCCCCGGGATACGCAGTATTTT	CASSTGGPRDTQYF
TRBV5-1	TRBJ2-1	.	.	TGCGCCAGCAGCCAGGCCCTCTCCTACAATGAGCAGTTCTTC	CASSQALSYNEQFF
TRBV7-9	TRBJ1-2	.	.	TGTGCCAGCAGCTTTTCCAGGAGGCTGAACTATGGCTACACCTTC	CASSFSRRLNYGYTF
TRBV12-3/TRBV12-4	TRBJ1-4	many	.	TGTGCCAGCAGTCTTAATGAAAAACTGTTTTTT	CASSLNEKLFF
TRBV30	TRBJ2-6	few	.	TGTGCCTGGAGTGGGGGGACCGGGGCCAACGTCCTGACTTTC	CAWSGGTGANVLTF
TRBV5-1	TRBJ1-1	many	.	TGCGCCAGCAGCTTGTTGGCTAGGGGTGACACTGAAGCTTTCTTT	CASSLLARGDTEAFF
TRBV25-1	TRBJ2-5	few	.	TGTGCCAGCACCCCCATGCGAACAGGGACTTGGAGAGAGACCCAGTACTTC	CASTPMRTGTWRETQYF
TRBV12-3/TRBV12-4	TRBJ1-1	few	.	TGTGCCAGCAGTTTTTCAGACCGGGGGGCTTTCTTT	CASSFSDRGAFF
TRBV4-1	TRBJ2-7	.	TRBD1	TGCGCCAGCAGCCAACCCCGGACAGGGAGACACGAGCAGTACTTC	CASSQPRTGRHEQYF
TRBV4-2	TRBJ2-5	few	TRBD1	TGTGCCAGCAGCCAAGTGGGACAGGGGTACCAAGAGACCCAGTACTTC	CASSQVGQGYQETQYF
TRBV4-3	TRBJ2-2	.	.	TGCGCCAGCAGCCAAGATGGGGGGCGGAGGACCGGGGAGCTGTTTTTT	CASSQDGGRRTGELFF
TRBV18	TRBJ2-6	few	.	TGTGCCAGCTCACCGGAGGGGGCCAACGTCCTGACTTTC	CASSPEGANVLTF
TRBV19	TRBJ2-5	few	.	TGTGCCAGTAGTATTATGGGGGCGGGTCAAGAGACCCAGTACTTC	CASSIMGAGQETQYF
TRBV11-1	TRBJ2-7	.	.	TGTGCCAGCAGCTTAGGGAGAGGAACAGGGCCCTTCCTCTACGAGCAGTACTTC	CASSLGRGTGPFLYEQYF
TRBV5-4	TRBJ1-2	few	TRBD1	TGTGCCAGCACCAGGGCGGGACAGGCCTATGGCTACACCTTC	CASTRAGQAYGYTF
TRBV7-2	TRBJ1-6	few	.	TGTGCCAGCAGCGGTGGGGGTGCCTATAATTCACCCCTCCACTTT	CASSGGGAYNSPLHF
TRBV20-1	TRBJ1-5	few	.	TGCAGTGCTCCTCGGAGCAGGGGCCCCCATCAGCCCCAGCATTTT	CSAPRSRGPHQPQHF
TRBV29-1	TRBJ2-5	few	TRBD2	TGCAGCGTACAGGGACTAGCGGGGGGAGGGACCCAGTACTTC	CSVQGLAGGGTQYF
TRBV5-1	TRBJ2-2	few	.	TGCGCCAGCAGCTTGGCAGCGGGCCCAACAGGGAACACCGGGGAGCTGTTTTTT	CASSLAAGPTGNTGELFF
TRBV6-5	TRBJ1-2	few	.	TGTGCCAGCAGTTACTCTGTGCCGGGTGGGGGGGATGGCTACACCTTC	CASSYSVPGGGDGYTF
TRBV2	TRBJ2-2	.	TRBD1	TGTGCCAGCAGCCCTACGGAGGGCAGGGGGCTAAACACCGGGGAGCTGTTTTTT	CASSPTEGRGLNTGELFF
TRBV20-1	TRBJ1-4	few	TRBD1	TGCAGTGCTAGAAACCGGGACAGGCGTACGGAAAAACTGTTTTTT	CSARNRDRRTEKLFF
TRBV11-3	TRBJ2-1	.	TRBD1	TGTGCCAGCAGCTCCGGGACAGCCATCTCCTCCTACAATGAGCAGTTCTTC	CASSSGTAISSYNEQFF
TRBV11-2	TRBJ2-7	.	.	TGTGCCAGCAGCCCCGGCGGGACAGAAGACTACGAGCAGTACTTC	CASSPGGTEDYEQYF
TRBV9	TRBJ1-4	few	.	TGTGCCAGCAGCCCCGAGGGCAGGGGAGCTGAAAAACTGTTTTTT	CASSPEGRGAEKLFF
TRBV9	TRBJ1-2	many	TRBD1	TGTGCCAGCAGCGCACAGGGGAACTATGGCTACACCTTC	CASSAQGNYGYTF
TRBV13	TRBJ1-1	.	.	TGTGCCAGCAGACAGGGTTTTGGTGAAGCTTTCTTT	CASRQGFGEAFF
TRBV20-1	TRBJ2-7	few	.	TGCAGTGCTAGAGAGACAGGTGGCGAGCAGTACTTC	CSARETGGEQYF
TRBV5-6	TRBJ2-7	.	TRBD1	TGTGCCAGCAGCTTATTATTATCCGGACAGGGGGCTTCCGAGCAGTACTTC	CASSLLLSGQGASEQYF
TRBV23-1	TRBJ2-5	.	TRBD1	TGCGCCAGCAGTCAACCCCCGGGACAGAGCCAAGAGACCCAGTACTTC	CASSQPPGQSQETQYF
TRBV12-3/TRBV12-4	TRBJ2-1	few	.	TGTGCCAGCAGTTTTTATCGCACCCGGGACAATGAGCAGTTCTTC	CASSFYRTRDNEQFF
TRBV11-3	TRBJ2-6	.	.	TGTGCCAGCTCTACCCACTCTGGGGCCAACGTCCTGACTTTC	CASSTHSGANVLTF
TRBV7-2	TRBJ2-2	.	TRBD2	TGTGCCAGCAGCGCGGGGACTAGCGGGACCGGGGAGCTGTTTTTT	CASSAGTSGTGELFF
TRBV4-1	TRBJ2-5	few	.	TGCGCCAGCAGCCAAGACCCCTTCGGAGGACGGGAGACCCAGTACTTC	CASSQDPFGGRETQYF
TRBV12-3/TRBV12-4	TRBJ1-1	many	TRBD1	TGTGCCAGCAGTCGGACAGGGAACACTGAAGCTTTCTTT	CASSRTGNTEAFF
TRBV7-3	TRBJ2-2	few	TRBD1	TGTGCCAGCAGCCGCATGGTTGGGACAGGGACCGGGGAGCTGTTTTTT	CASSRMVGTGTGELFF
TRBV12-3/TRBV12-4	TRBJ2-2	many	.	TGTGCCAGCAGTTCGCGGTCCGCAAGCGGGGAGCTGTTTTTT	CASSSRSASGELFF
TRBV9	TRBJ2-3	few	.	TGTGCCAGCAGCGTAACAGGGTGGGCAGACACAGATACGCAGTATTTT	CASSVTGWADTDTQYF
TRBV7-9	TRBJ1-2	many	.	TGTGCCAGCAGCTTAGTTGGAGGGACTAACTATGGCTACACCTTC	CASSLVGGTNYGYTF
TRBV7-8	TRBJ1-4	.	TRBD1	TGTGCCAGCAGCTCCAACCCTAGGGGGCAGTATGAAAAACTGTTTTTT	CASSSNPRGQYEKLFF
TRBV7-3	TRBJ2-5	.	TRBD2	TGTGCCAGCAGCCCGCTAGCGGGGGGGCTGGAGACCCAGTACTTC	CASSPLAGGLETQYF
TRBV18	TRBJ2-1	.	.	TGTGCCAGCTCACCACCGGTAGGAGGAAGGGGAAACGAGCAGTTCTTC	CASSPPVGGRGNEQFF
TRBV4-3	TRBJ1-6	few	TRBD1	TGCGCCAGCAGCCACCTAGGGGGACAGTATAATTCACCCCTCCACTTT	CASSHLGGQYNSPLHF
TRBV30	TRBJ2-3	.	TRBD1	TGTGCCTGGAGTGGCCCTCGACAGGGGGCGCATCCAGATACGCAGTATTTT	CAWSGPRQGAHPDTQYF
TRBV7-2	TRBJ1-5	many	.	TGTGCCAGCAGCTCGGGGGCAGACAGGAATCAGCCCCAGCATTTT	CASSSGADRNQPQHF
TRBV3-1	TRBJ2-5	.	.	TGTGCCAGCAGCGAAGAGGTTAGAGGGGGGCTAGAGACCCAGTACTTC	CASSEEVRGGLETQYF
TRBV6-5	TRBJ2-4	.	.	TGTGCCAGCGGCCAGACAGGAGCCAAAAACATTCAGTACTTC	CASGQTGAKNIQYF
TRBV12-3/TRBV12-4	TRBJ1-6	.	.	TGTGCCAGCAGCCCCCAGGCAGGCCACCTGGGGTCACCCCTCCACTTT	CASSPQAGHLGSPLHF
TRBV14	TRBJ2-3	few	.	TGTGCCAGCAGCCAGGGGGTTGGGCCTGATACGCAGTATTTT	CASSQGVGPDTQYF
TRBV29-1	TRBJ1-1	few	.	TGCAGCGTCGGGACCGAAACGCAGAACACTGAAGCTTTCTTT	CSVGTETQNTEAFF
TRBV6-1	TRBJ1-6	.	.	TGTGCCAGCAGTAAAGACAGTTTTCGTTATTCACCCCTCCACTTT	CASSKDSFRYSPLHF
TRBV5-6	TRBJ2-3	.	TRBD1	TGTGCCAGCAGCTTGGGTGGACAGGGCCCCGGAGGGCAGTATTTT	CASSLGGQGPGGQYF
TRBV6-2/TRBV6-3	TRBJ1-5	many	.	TGTGCCAGCAGTTCGGGGGCCGCGGGGACGCATTTT	CASSSGAAGTHF
TRBV4-1	TRBJ2-1	.	.	TGCGCCAGCAGCCAAGATCACCCAGGGAACTGGGAGCAGTTCTTC	CASSQDHPGNWEQFF